The clone carrying this TCR beta chain appeared once. Its cognate antigen is unknown. The data derive from a study of ipilimumab plus nivolumab after autologous stem cell transplantation. Study-level background: Patients received a median of about five ipilimumab and roughly eight nivolumab doses.

Study conclusions and caveats: TCR repertoire, Treg phenotype and gut microbiota reportedly support more study of this approach.

CDR1 and CDR2 (germline): MNHNS, SASEGT. V was trimmed by 3 bases and J by 1 base, leaving 10 bases between them. The CDR3 totals 15 residues. Generated by immunoSEQ multiplex PCR, the TCRdb table keeps only in-frame clones and is missing some. This table has some 41,000 clones, around 92% appearing once. The clonotype originates from a male donor with multiple myeloma. This sample comprised PBMCs, obtained in a trial of ipilimumab plus nivolumab as post-transplant consolidation. The chain couples TRBV6-1 to TRBJ1-3; maybe TRBD1 (6 bases). This CDR3 reads CASSDPRGSGNTIYF. The CDR3 DNA sequence: TGTGCCAGCAGTGACCCAAGGGGGTCTGGAAACACCATATATTTT.